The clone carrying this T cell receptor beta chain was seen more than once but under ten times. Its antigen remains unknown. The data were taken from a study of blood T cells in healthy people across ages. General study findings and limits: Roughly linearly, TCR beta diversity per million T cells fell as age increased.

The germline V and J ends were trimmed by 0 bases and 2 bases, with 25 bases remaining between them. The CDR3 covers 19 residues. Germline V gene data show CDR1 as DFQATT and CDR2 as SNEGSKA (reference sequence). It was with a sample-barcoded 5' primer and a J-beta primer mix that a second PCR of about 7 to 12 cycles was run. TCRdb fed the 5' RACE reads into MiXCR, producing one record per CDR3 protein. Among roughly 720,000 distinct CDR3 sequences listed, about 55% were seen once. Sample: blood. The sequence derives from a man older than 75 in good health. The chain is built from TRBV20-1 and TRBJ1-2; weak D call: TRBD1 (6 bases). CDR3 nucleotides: TGCAGTGCTAGAGATTACGGGGGGCAGGGGACTCTCGTAAACTATGGCTACACCTTC. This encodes CSARDYGGQGTLVNYGYTF.